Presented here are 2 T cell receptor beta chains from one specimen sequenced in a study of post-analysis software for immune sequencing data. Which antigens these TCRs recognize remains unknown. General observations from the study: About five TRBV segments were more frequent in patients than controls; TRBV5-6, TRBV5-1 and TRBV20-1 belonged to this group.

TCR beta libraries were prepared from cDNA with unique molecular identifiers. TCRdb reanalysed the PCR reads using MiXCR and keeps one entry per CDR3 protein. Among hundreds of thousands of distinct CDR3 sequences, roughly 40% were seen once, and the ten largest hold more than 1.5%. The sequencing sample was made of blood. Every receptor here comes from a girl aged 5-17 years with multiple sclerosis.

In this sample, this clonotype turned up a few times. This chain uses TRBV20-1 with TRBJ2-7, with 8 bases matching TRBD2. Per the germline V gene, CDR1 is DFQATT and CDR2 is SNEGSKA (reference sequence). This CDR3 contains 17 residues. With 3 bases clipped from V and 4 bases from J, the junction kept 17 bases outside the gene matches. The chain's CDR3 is CSASTLERPGGQYEQYF. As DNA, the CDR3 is TGCAGTGCTAGTACTCTAGAGAGGCCGGGAGGGCAATACGAGCAGTACTTC.

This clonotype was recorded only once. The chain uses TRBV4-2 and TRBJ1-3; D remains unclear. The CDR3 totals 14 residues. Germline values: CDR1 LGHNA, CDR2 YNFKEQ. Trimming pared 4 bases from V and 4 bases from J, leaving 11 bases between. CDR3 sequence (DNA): TGTGCCAGCAGCCCCACAGAGGGAGGAAACACCATATATTTT. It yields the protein CASSPTEGGNTIYF.